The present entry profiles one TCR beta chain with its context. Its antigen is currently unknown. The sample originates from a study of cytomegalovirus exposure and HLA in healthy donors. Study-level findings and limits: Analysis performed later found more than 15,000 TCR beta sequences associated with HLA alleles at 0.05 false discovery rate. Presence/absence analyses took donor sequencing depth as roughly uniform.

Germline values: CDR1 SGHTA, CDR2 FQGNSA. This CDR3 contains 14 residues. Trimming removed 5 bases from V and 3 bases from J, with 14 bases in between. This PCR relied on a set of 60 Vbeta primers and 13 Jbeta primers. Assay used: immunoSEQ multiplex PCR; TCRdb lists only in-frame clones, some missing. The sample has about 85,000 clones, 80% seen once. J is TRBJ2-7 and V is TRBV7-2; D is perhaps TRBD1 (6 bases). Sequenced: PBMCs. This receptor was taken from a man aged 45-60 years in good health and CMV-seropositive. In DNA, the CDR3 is TGTGCCAGCAGCGTACGGACAGACGGCTACGAGCAGTACTTC. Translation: CASSVRTDGYEQYF.